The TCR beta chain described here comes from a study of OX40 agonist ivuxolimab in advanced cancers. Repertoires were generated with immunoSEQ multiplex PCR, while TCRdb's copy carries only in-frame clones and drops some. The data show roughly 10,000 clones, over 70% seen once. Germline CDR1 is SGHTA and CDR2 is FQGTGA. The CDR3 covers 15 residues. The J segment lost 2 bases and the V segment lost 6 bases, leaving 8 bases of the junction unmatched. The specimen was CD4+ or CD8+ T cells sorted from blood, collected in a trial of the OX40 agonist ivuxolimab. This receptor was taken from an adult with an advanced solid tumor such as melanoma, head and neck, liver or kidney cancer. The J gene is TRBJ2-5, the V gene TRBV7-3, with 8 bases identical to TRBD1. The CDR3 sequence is CASRFTTGAQETQYF. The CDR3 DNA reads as TGTGCCAGCAGGTTCACGACAGGGGCACAAGAGACCCAGTACTTC.